The present T cell receptor beta chain was sequenced within a study of CXCR3-negative and CXCR3-positive naive CD8 T cells. Researchers prepared the TRB cDNA libraries using 5' RACE with UMI labels. TCRdb re-analyzed the 5' RACE reads; it lists each CDR3 protein once, without DNA. This sample carries about 130,000 distinct CDR3 sequences, with roughly 0.31% going to the ten biggest clones. The germline V gene encodes CDR1 MGHRA and CDR2 YSYEKL. The CDR3 sequence is 15 residues long. The sample was naive CXCR3- CD8+ T cells from blood. Subset here: CD45RO-CCR7+CD27+CD95- naive CD8+ T cells lacking CXCR3 (TNR3-). The chain is built from TRBV4-1 and TRBJ2-1. The receptor was isolated from a human donor in good health. Some clones in this sample may be carry-over from other donors' samples. CDR3 protein: CASSQDSLAYNEQFF.